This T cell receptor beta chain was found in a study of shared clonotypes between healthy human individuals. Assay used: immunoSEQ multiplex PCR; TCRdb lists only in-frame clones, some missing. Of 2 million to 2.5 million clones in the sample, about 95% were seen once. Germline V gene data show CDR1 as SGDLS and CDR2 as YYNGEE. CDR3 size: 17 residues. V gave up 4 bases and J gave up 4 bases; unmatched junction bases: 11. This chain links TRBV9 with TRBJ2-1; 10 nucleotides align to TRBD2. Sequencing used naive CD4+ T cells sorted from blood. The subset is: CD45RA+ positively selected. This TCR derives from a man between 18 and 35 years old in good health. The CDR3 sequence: CASSFHISGGLYNEQFF. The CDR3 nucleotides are TGTGCCAGCAGCTTCCACATTAGCGGGGGGCTTTACAATGAGCAGTTCTTC.